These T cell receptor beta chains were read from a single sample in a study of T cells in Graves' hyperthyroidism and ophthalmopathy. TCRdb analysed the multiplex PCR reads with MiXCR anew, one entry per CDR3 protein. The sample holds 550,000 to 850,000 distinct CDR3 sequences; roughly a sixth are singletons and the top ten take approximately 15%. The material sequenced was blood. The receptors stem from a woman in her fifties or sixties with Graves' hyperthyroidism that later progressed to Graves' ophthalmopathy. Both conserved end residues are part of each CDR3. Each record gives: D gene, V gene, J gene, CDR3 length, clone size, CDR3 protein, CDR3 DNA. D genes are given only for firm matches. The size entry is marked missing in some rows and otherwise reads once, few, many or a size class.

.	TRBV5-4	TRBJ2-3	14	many	CASSLDSGTDTQYF	TGTGCCAGCAGCTTGGATTCCGGGACAGATACGCAGTATTTT
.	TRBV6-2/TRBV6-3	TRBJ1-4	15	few	CASSYSIEKSEKLFF	TGTGCCAGCAGTTACTCCATCGAGAAGAGTGAAAAACTGTTTTTT
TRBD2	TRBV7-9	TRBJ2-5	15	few	CASSPLAGVRETQYF	TGTGCCAGCAGCCCACTAGCGGGGGTGAGAGAGACCCAGTACTTC
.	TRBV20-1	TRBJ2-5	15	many	CSARAQRPRGETQYF	TGCAGTGCTAGAGCCCAGCGGCCAAGAGGGGAGACCCAGTACTTC
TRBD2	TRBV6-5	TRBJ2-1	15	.	CASSDSGLAPNEQFF	TGTGCCAGCAGTGACTCCGGACTAGCCCCCAATGAGCAGTTCTTC
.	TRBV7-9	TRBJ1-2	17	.	CASSQSRDGLSVYGYTF	TGTGCCAGCAGCCAGAGTCGGGACGGATTATCAGTCTATGGCTACACCTTC
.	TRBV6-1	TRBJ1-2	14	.	CASSPMGGAGGYTF	TGTGCCAGCAGTCCCATGGGGGGGGCTGGAGGCTACACCTTC
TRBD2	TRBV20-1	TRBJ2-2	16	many	CSARDQRGGRPGELFF	TGCAGTGCTAGAGATCAACGGGGGGGCCGTCCCGGGGAGCTGTTTTTT
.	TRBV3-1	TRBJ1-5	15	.	CASSQDFGGNQPQHF	TGTGCCAGCAGCCAAGATTTCGGGGGAAATCAGCCCCAGCATTTT
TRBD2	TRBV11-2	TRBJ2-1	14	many	CASTTGRGGNEQFF	TGTGCCAGCACTACTGGGCGGGGGGGCAATGAGCAGTTCTTC
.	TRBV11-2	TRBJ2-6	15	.	CASSVEGAGANVLTF	TGTGCCAGCAGCGTAGAGGGGGCTGGGGCCAACGTCCTGACTTTC
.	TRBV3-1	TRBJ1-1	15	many	CASSPRTRVNIEAFF	TGTGCCAGCAGCCCCAGAACGCGGGTGAACATTGAAGCTTTCTTT
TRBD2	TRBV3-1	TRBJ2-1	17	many	CASSQLAGASSYNEQFF	TGTGCCAGCAGCCAACTAGCGGGGGCGAGCTCCTACAATGAGCAGTTCTTC
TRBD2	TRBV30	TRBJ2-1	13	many	CAWQSGEYNEQFF	TGTGCCTGGCAAAGCGGGGAGTACAATGAGCAGTTCTTC
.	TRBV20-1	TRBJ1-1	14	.	CSARDPWKQKEAFF	TGCAGTGCTAGAGATCCTTGGAAACAGAAAGAAGCTTTCTTT
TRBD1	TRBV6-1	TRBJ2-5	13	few	CASTWTGQETQYF	TGTGCCAGCACCTGGACAGGGCAAGAGACCCAGTACTTC
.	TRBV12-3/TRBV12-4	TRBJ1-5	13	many	CASSLEQAQPQHF	TGTGCCAGCAGTTTAGAACAGGCTCAGCCCCAGCATTTT
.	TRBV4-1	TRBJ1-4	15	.	CASSQIQVRNEKLFF	TGCGCCAGCAGCCAAATCCAGGTCAGAAATGAAAAACTGTTTTTT
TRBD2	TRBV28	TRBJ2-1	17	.	CATQLGWPGTSHNEQFF	TGTGCCACCCAATTGGGGTGGCCGGGGACTAGCCACAATGAGCAGTTCTTC
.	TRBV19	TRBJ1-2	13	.	CASSLGTYYGYTF	TGTGCCAGTAGTTTAGGGACGTACTATGGCTACACCTTC